These 22 T cell receptor beta chains share one sample of origin, sequenced in a study of T cells in women clearing cervical HPV infection. Generated by immunoSEQ multiplex PCR, the TCRdb table keeps only in-frame clones and is missing some. There are 30,000 to 40,000 clones in the sample, with 1.4% held by the top ten. Sequenced input: blood buffy coat. The receptors here all came from a woman aged 18 to 75 with a cervical HPV16 infection that either progressed to CIN3+ or cleared (not recorded which).

Regarding this clone: The CDR3 extends 3 residues past the end of the read, so its final part is completed from the germline J gene. The chain has TRBV5-1 and TRBJ1-6, with unresolved D. The CDR3 spans 13 residues. Trimming cost V 0 bases and J 11 bases, with 9 bases left between them. Per the germline V gene, CDR1 is SGHRS and CDR2 is YFSETQ. The covered CDR3 bases are TGCGCCAGCAGCTTGGATTCCAGTCCACCC. It specifies CASSLDSSPP. The complete CDR3 reads CASSLDSSPPLHF.

The sequenced CDR3 bases are TGCGCCAGCAGCGCGGGAGTGAACACTGAA. Its protein product is CASSAGVNTE. The full CDR3 sequence reads CASSAGVNTEAFF. This chain links TRBV10-1 with TRBJ1-1; unclear D gene. The CDR3 goes on 3 residues after the read ends, and that part is filled in from the germline J gene. The V end was cut by 6 bases, the J end by 0 bases, with 8 bases between. The CDR3 runs to 13 residues. Germline loops: CDR1 WNHNN, CDR2 SYGVQD (reference sequence).

As regards this clone: From the germline J gene comes the end of the CDR3, since the read stops 3 residues before it. V and J are TRBV19 and TRBJ2-5; tentative D call: TRBD1 (6 bases). Germline CDR1 reads LNHDA; CDR2 reads SQIVND (reference sequence). Trimming cost V 5 bases and J 6 bases, with 16 bases left between them. The CDR3 totals 14 residues. The CDR3 protein is CASSAPVGAKTQYF. Incomplete CDR3 DNA: TGTGCCAGTAGTGCCCCGGTGGGGGCGAAGACC.

As concerns this clone: The read finishes 3 residues shy of the CDR3 end, and the germline J gene is used to complete it. The gene calls are TRBV13 and TRBJ2-7, with 12 bases that match TRBD1. The germline CDR1 and CDR2 sequences are PRHDT and FYEKMQ (reference sequence). Losses at the gene ends were 5 bases for V and 4 bases for J; bases not matched to a gene: 15. The CDR3 has 18 residues. The CDR3: CASSIESFPGQGAYEQYF. The DNA read from the CDR3 is TGTGCCAGCAGCATCGAGTCTTTCCCGGGACAGGGGGCTTACGAG. The full variable domain, in which reference TRBV13 and TRBJ2-7 provide the parts outside the CDR3, is AAGVIQSPRHLIKEKRETATLKCYPIPRHDTVYWYQQGPGQDPQFLISFYEKMQSDKGSIPDRFSAQQFSDYHSELNMSSLELGDSALYFCASSIESFPGQGAYEQYFGPGTRLTVT.

The sequenced part of the CDR3 DNA is TGTGCCAGCACTGGGACAGGGGGTTACAATGAG. Translation: CASTGTGGYNE. The entire CDR3 is CASTGTGGYNEQFF. The chain has TRBV7-2 and TRBJ2-1; 11 nucleotides agree with TRBD1. The observed sequence ends 3 residues before the CDR3 terminus, with the missing tail filled in from the germline J gene. This CDR3 has 14 residues. The V and J ends lost 7 bases and 4 bases, in that order; junction bases with no gene match: 3. Per the germline V gene, CDR1 is SGHTA and CDR2 is FQGNSA. Combining the CDR3 with reference TRBV7-2 and TRBJ2-1 gives the whole variable domain GAGVSQSPSNKVTEKGKDVELRCDPISGHTALYWYRQSLGQGLEFLIYFQGNSAPDKSGLPSDRFSAERTGGSVSTLTIQRTQQEDSAVYLCASTGTGGYNEQFFGPGTRLTVL.

As to this clone: Read sequence stops 3 residues before the CDR3 end, and the germline J gene provides the missing end. The chain recombines TRBV5-1 with TRBJ1-5; maybe TRBD1 (5 bases). Trimming stripped 4 bases from V and 7 bases from J, with 15 bases between. Germline V lookup: CDR1 SGHRS, CDR2 YFSETQ. CDR3 size: 14 residues. The CDR3 DNA, read in part, is TGCGCCAGCAGCCCGGATGGGGGGGGGCAGCCC. Protein sequence: CASSPDGGGQP. The CDR3 in full is CASSPDGGGQPQHF.

On this clone: The sequence runs out 3 residues before the end of the CDR3; the remainder is reconstructed from the germline J gene. The rearrangement joins TRBV19 to TRBJ1-1; 11 nucleotides match TRBD1. The germline V gene has CDR1 LNHDA and CDR2 SQIVND (reference sequence). The CDR3 has 15 residues. Trimming at V came to 4 bases and at J to 6 bases, leaving 7 bases not matched to a gene. The part of the CDR3 DNA that was read is TGTGCCAGTAGTAGGGGGGACAGGGGGAATCCTGAA. It specifies CASSRGDRGNPE. The entire CDR3 is CASSRGDRGNPEAFF.

Concerning this clone itself: The sequence runs out 3 residues before the end of the CDR3; the remainder is reconstructed from the germline J gene. The chain couples TRBV7-2 to TRBJ2-1; TRBD2 might be the D (6 bases). With 3 bases removed from V and 4 bases from J, the gap between germline ends came to 13 bases. Germline CDR1 is SGHTA and CDR2 is FQGNSA. The CDR3 consists of 15 residues. CDR3 region: CASSLSRGIYNEQFF. CDR3 bases read: TGTGCCAGCAGCTTGAGTCGGGGGATATACAATGAG.

As concerns this clone: The observed sequence ends 3 residues before the CDR3 terminus, with the missing tail filled in from the germline J gene. This chain links TRBV20-1 with TRBJ2-5; 7 positions match TRBD2. V dropped 5 bases and J dropped 3; count of bases not matched to a gene: 6. CDR3 size: 13 residues. The V gene's germline CDR1 is DFQATT and CDR2 SNEGSKA (reference sequence). The CDR3 bases that were read are TGCAGTGCTGGACTAGTGAGAAAAGAGACC. It yields the protein CSAGLVRKET. The complete CDR3 sequence is CSAGLVRKETQYF.

Remarks on this clone: The CDR3 is cut off 3 residues early in the read; its end comes from the germline J gene. The chain is built from TRBV5-1 and TRBJ1-2; tentatively, D is TRBD1 (6 bases). Germline CDR1 and CDR2: SGHRS and YFSETQ. CDR3 length: 12 amino acids. Trimming stripped 6 bases from V and 2 bases from J, with 8 bases between. CDR3 DNA, as far as it was read: TGCGCCAGCACTGGACAGAACTATGGC. It is translated as CASTGQNYG. The CDR3 as a whole reads CASTGQNYGYTF.

With respect to this clone: Sequencing ends 3 residues short of the CDR3 end; the germline J gene provides the rest. J is TRBJ2-3 and V is TRBV20-1; 9 bases are a match to TRBD1. There are 16 residues in the CDR3. V lost 0 bases, J lost 4 bases, and 8 bases stayed unmatched. Germline CDR1 and CDR2: DFQATT and SNEGSKA (reference sequence). The CDR3 loop is CSARDPGTGPPDTQYF. Incomplete CDR3 DNA: TGCAGTGCTAGAGACCCCGGGACAGGGCCCCCAGATACG.

Remarks on this clone: The read stops 3 residues short of the end of the CDR3; the missing end is completed from the germline J gene. V gene TRBV2 combines with J gene TRBJ2-5, with a weak D call TRBD1 (5 bases). CDR1 is SNHLY, CDR2 FYNNEI, per germline. V lost 2 bases and J lost 1, with 11 bases in between. The CDR3 runs 15 residues. The sequenced CDR3 bases are TGTGCCAGCAGTGAAATGGGGCTGCGCCAAGAGACC. It codes for CASSEMGLRQET. The full-length CDR3 reads as CASSEMGLRQETQYF.

About this clone: The observed sequence ends 3 residues before the CDR3 terminus, with the missing tail filled in from the germline J gene. The chain carries TRBV29-1 and TRBJ1-2, with TRBD1 matching 9 bases. The CDR3 has 12 amino acids. The germline gives CDR1 SQVTM, CDR2 ANQGSEA. V gave up 7 bases and J gave up 5 bases; unmatched junction bases: 5. CDR3 DNA, as far as it was read: TGCAGCGCATCGACAGGGGGATATGGC. Encoded protein: CSASTGGYG. The full CDR3 reads CSASTGGYGYTF.

Concerning this clone itself: The read ends 3 residues before the CDR3 terminus; that terminus is restored from the germline J gene. The chain carries TRBV20-1 and TRBJ1-2; 10 nucleotides align to TRBD1. V shed 6 bases, J shed 7 bases, and the junction held 8 bases outside the gene matches. The CDR3 covers 13 residues. CDR1 DFQATT and CDR2 SNEGSKA come from the germline V gene (reference sequence). The chain's CDR3 is CSARDRGGSGYTF. The sequenced CDR3 bases are TGCAGTGCGCGGGACAGGGGAGGAAGTGGC.

CDR3 residues: CASSLGDLSGGYTF. The part of the CDR3 DNA that was read is TGTGCCAGCAGCTTGGGAGATCTAAGCGGTGGC. The chain employs TRBV5-6 and TRBJ1-2; the D is unclear. From the germline J gene comes the end of the CDR3, since the read stops 3 residues before it. CDR3 size: 14 residues. The germline V gene encodes CDR1 SGHDT and CDR2 YYEEEE. The V end lost 0 bases, the J end lost 7 bases, and 13 bases lay between the germline ends.

Points on this clone: The CDR3 extends 3 residues past the end of the read, so its final part is completed from the germline J gene. The rearrangement links TRBV19 to TRBJ2-1; 9 bases map to TRBD2. The junction had 3 bases not matched to a gene; V was cut back by 5 bases and J by 1 base. Germline-derived CDR1 and CDR2 are LNHDA and SQIVND (reference sequence). CDR3 length: 15 amino acids. CDR3 bases read: TGTGCCAGTAGTGCAAGCGGGGGGTCCTACAATGAG. It specifies CASSASGGSYNE. The full CDR3 protein reads CASSASGGSYNEQFF. The full variable domain, rest sourced from reference TRBV19 and TRBJ2-1, is DGGITQSPKYLFRKEGQNVTLSCEQNLNHDAMYWYRQDPGQGLRLIYYSQIVNDFQKGDIAEGYSVSREKKESFPLTVTSAQKNPTAFYLCASSASGGSYNEQFFGPGTRLTVL.

On this clone: The CDR3 end falls 3 residues outside the read, so it is completed with the germline J gene. This chain uses TRBV5-4 with TRBJ1-2; D ambiguous. V gave up 0 bases and J gave up 6 bases, with 9 bases separating them. CDR1 SGHNT and CDR2 YYREEE come from the germline V gene (reference sequence). The CDR3 loop spans 13 amino acids. The CDR3 loop reads CASSLEVMDGYTF. CDR3 bases read: TGTGCCAGCAGCTTGGAGGTGATGGATGGC.

In the case of this clone: The CDR3 goes on 3 residues after the read ends, and that part is filled in from the germline J gene. This rearrangement joins TRBV2 to TRBJ2-2, with 7 bases aligning to TRBD2. The CDR3 is 13 residues long. After removal of 6 bases from V and 7 bases from J, the junction contained 5 bases not matched to a gene. Germline values: CDR1 SNHLY, CDR2 FYNNEI. This CDR3 is CASSGGEGGELFF. CDR3 DNA, as far as it was read: TGTGCCAGCAGCGGAGGGGAGGGCGGGGAG.

Comment on this clone: The read gets to within 3 residues of the CDR3 end, and the germline J gene fills in the rest. The chain uses TRBV19 and TRBJ2-3; 7 bases match TRBD1. The CDR3 totals 15 residues. The trim removed 6 bases at V and 2 bases at J, leaving 8 bases unmatched. Germline V gene sequence: CDR1 LNHDA, CDR2 SQIVND (reference sequence). CDR3: CASSNTGVDTDTQYF. CDR3 DNA (partial): TGTGCCAGTAGCAACACAGGGGTCGACACAGATACG.

Points on this clone: The read comes to an end 3 residues before the CDR3 does, leaving the germline J gene to fill in the end. This chain connects TRBV30 to TRBJ1-2; TRBD1 aligns across 7 bases. The CDR3 length is 13 residues. CDR1 and CDR2 from the germline V gene are GTSNPN and SVGIG (reference sequence). J gave up 5 bases and V 4 bases, and 7 bases lay outside the gene matches. Incomplete CDR3 DNA: TGTGCCTGGACCGAAGACAGGGAATATGGC. Amino acids: CAWTEDREYG. The entire CDR3 protein is CAWTEDREYGYTF.

A remark on this clone: The read is 3 residues too short to cover the CDR3 end, so that end is filled in from the germline J gene. The chain combines TRBV7-9 with TRBJ2-2; 9 positions match TRBD1. Germline V gene data show CDR1 as SEHNR and CDR2 as FQNEAQ (reference sequence). This CDR3 contains 15 residues. The CDR3 loop reads CASSIGQGSATPLFF. The sequenced CDR3 bases are TGTGCCAGCAGCATAGGACAGGGGTCGGCAACACCG. Looking up the rest from reference TRBV7-9 and TRBJ2-2 gives the full variable domain: DTGVSQNPRHKITKRGQNVTFRCDPISEHNRLYWYRQTLGQGPEFLTYFQNEAQLEKSRLLSDRFSAERPKGSFSTLEIQRTEQGDSAMYLCASSIGQGSATPLFFGEGSRLTVL.

Concerning this clone itself: The observed sequence ends 3 residues before the CDR3 terminus, with the missing tail filled in from the germline J gene. The chain has TRBV11-2 and TRBJ2-7, with D maybe TRBD2 (6 bases). This CDR3 contains 15 residues. The V and J ends lost 2 bases and 6 bases respectively, with 17 bases between them. CDR1 and CDR2 (germline): SGHAT, FQNNGV. Here the CDR3 reads CASSLQLSGYGEQYF. Partial CDR3 DNA: TGTGCCAGCAGCTTACAGCTCAGCGGGTACGGCGAG.